Listed below are T cell receptor beta chains from one sample, sequenced in a study of blood T cell repertoires in COVID-19. The data were produced by immunoSEQ multiplex PCR, yet TCRdb's version contains in-frame clones alone and is incomplete. Here the sample spans 110,000 or so clones, over 75% being singletons. Material: peripheral blood. The receptor source for this set is a woman aged 70-85 years who had recovered from COVID-19. The CDR3 runs from the conserved cysteine through the conserved F or W. The D gene is left open where the match is weak. Rows give clone size only sometimes, using once, few, many, or a class for an expanded clone.

clone_size j_call d_call v_call cdr3_nt cdr3_aa
few TRBJ2-7 TRBD1 TRBV7-2 TGTGCCAGCAGCTTAGCGCTCCGTCAGGGGGTCTACGAGCAGTACTTC CASSLALRQGVYEQYF
NA TRBJ1-3 TRBD1 TRBV18 TGTGCCAGCTCACCACCGAGGGACAGGACTGGAAACACCATATATTTT CASSPPRDRTGNTIYF
once TRBJ2-7 NA TRBV10-3 TGTGCCATCAGTCGTGTAGCGGCTCCTACCTCCTACGAGCAGTACTTC CAISRVAAPTSYEQYF
once TRBJ2-6 NA TRBV25-1 TGTGCCAGCAGCCTTTCTGGGGCCAACGTCCTGACTTTC CASSLSGANVLTF
NA TRBJ1-5 NA TRBV5-6 TGTGCCAGCAGCTTGGGAACCCGGCCAGGGGCGATTCAGCCCCAGCATTTT CASSLGTRPGAIQPQHF
NA TRBJ2-3 TRBD2 TRBV11-1 TGTGCCAGCAGCTTACTTAGCGGGGGGTACACAGATACGCAGTATTTT CASSLLSGGYTDTQYF
NA TRBJ2-5 NA TRBV19 TGTGCCAGTAGTCCCGGCGGTACGCAAGAGACCCAGTACTTC CASSPGGTQETQYF
NA TRBJ2-7 TRBD1 TRBV5-1 TGCGCCAGCAGCTTTGAGGGGGCGGTCGAGCAGTACTTC CASSFEGAVEQYF
NA TRBJ2-1 TRBD2 TRBV11-2 TGTGCCAGCAGCCCCCGAGCGAGCGGGGGGGCCTACAATGAGCAGTTCTTC CASSPRASGGAYNEQFF
NA TRBJ1-2 NA TRBV6-5 TGTGCCAGCAGTCCAAGTTTAGGGGGGGCTGGAGGCTACACCTTC CASSPSLGGAGGYTF
NA TRBJ1-2 NA TRBV4-2 TGTGCCAGCAACCAAGCAGGGGACTATGGCTACACCTTC CASNQAGDYGYTF
NA TRBJ2-5 NA TRBV7-2 TGTGCCAGCAGCAGGGGGGGCGAGGAGACCCAGTACTTC CASSRGGEETQYF
NA TRBJ2-1 NA TRBV5-1 TGCGCCAGCAGCACCCGGACTCCCAACAATGAGCAGTTCTTC CASSTRTPNNEQFF
few TRBJ2-3 TRBD2 TRBV5-4 TGTGCCAGCAGCACGAGACTAGCGGGGACTACAGATACGCAGTATTTT CASSTRLAGTTDTQYF
NA TRBJ1-2 NA TRBV30 TGTGCCTGGAGGGGCCCCCCCGTTAGCTACACCTTC CAWRGPPVSYTF
NA TRBJ2-6 NA TRBV3-1/TRBV3-2 TGTGCCAGCAGCTTGAGGGCAGGTGGGGCCAACGTCCTGACTTTC CASSLRAGGANVLTF
few TRBJ2-7 NA TRBV6-4 TGTGCCAGCAGTGATTCGGTGTACGAGCAGTACTTC CASSDSVYEQYF
NA TRBJ2-1 TRBD2 TRBV24-1 TGTGCCACCAGTGATTGGGCGGGCGGTACCACGGGGGGAGCGTACAATGAGCAGTTCTTC CATSDWAGGTTGGAYNEQFF
NA TRBJ1-5 NA TRBV7-2 TGTGCCAGCAGCTCGGCGGCCCAGCCCCAGCATTTT CASSSAAQPQHF
few TRBJ1-5 NA TRBV12-3/TRBV12-4 TGTGCCAGCAGTTTCGGTGCTCGGGTCGGGGAACATTTT CASSFGARVGEHF
NA TRBJ1-5 TRBD1 TRBV6-2/TRBV6-3 TGTGCCAGCAGTTCCAGTCAGGGGGCGATTCAGCCCCAGCATTTT CASSSSQGAIQPQHF
NA TRBJ1-1 TRBD1 TRBV18 TGTGCCAGCTCACTACAGGGGGCTAACACTGAAGCTTTCTTT CASSLQGANTEAFF
NA TRBJ2-7 TRBD2 TRBV28 TGTGCCAGCAGTTTATCGCGGCGGGGGACCTACGAGCAGTACTTC CASSLSRRGTYEQYF
once TRBJ2-2 TRBD2 TRBV19 TGTGCCAGTAGTATAGATCGTACGGGAGGCGGGGAGCTGTTTTTT CASSIDRTGGGELFF
NA TRBJ2-1 NA TRBV12-3/TRBV12-4 TGTGCCAGCAGTTTCTCGCGCCTAGGTCAGTTCTTC CASSFSRLGQFF
NA TRBJ2-1 NA TRBV2 TGTGCCAGTGGAGAAGACCCTCTCCAAAGCTCCTACAATGAGCAGTTCTTC CASGEDPLQSSYNEQFF
NA TRBJ1-2 TRBD1 TRBV24-1 TGTGCCACCAGTGACCCCTTTACCTCAGGGGGGCTTCTTTTC CATSDPFTSGGLLF
NA TRBJ1-3 NA TRBV7-9 TGTGCCAGCAGTCACTCTGGAAACACCATATATTTT CASSHSGNTIYF
NA TRBJ2-3 NA TRBV9 TGTGCCAGCACCGTTGGAAAGGGGCTCTACACAGATACGCAGTATTTT CASTVGKGLYTDTQYF
NA TRBJ1-5 NA TRBV7-8 TGTGCCAGCAGCTTAGGTTCTAACAATCAGCCCCAGCATTTT CASSLGSNNQPQHF
NA TRBJ2-7 NA TRBV15 TGTGCCACCAGCAGAGACCGCTCCTACGAGCAGTACTTC CATSRDRSYEQYF
NA TRBJ1-2 NA TRBV4-1 TGCGCCAGCTCTGGGGGCCCAGCTGGGGGCTACACCTTC CASSGGPAGGYTF
NA TRBJ1-2 TRBD1 TRBV2 TGTGCCAGCAGTGAAGGAGACAGGGTTGGCTACACCTTC CASSEGDRVGYTF
NA TRBJ2-5 NA TRBV7-2 TGTGCCAGCAGCTTCACCGGGACTCTACAAGAGACCCAGTACTTC CASSFTGTLQETQYF
NA TRBJ1-4 TRBD1 TRBV9 TGTGCCAGCAGCTATACAGGGGGCGCGATAGGGGGCGAAAAACTGTTTTTT CASSYTGGAIGGEKLFF
once TRBJ1-3 TRBD1 TRBV2 TGTGCCAGCAGTGAGGGGACAGGGGTCTTCTCTGGAAACACCATATATTTT CASSEGTGVFSGNTIYF
NA TRBJ2-3 TRBD2 TRBV15 TGTGCCACCAGCAGCAGACTAGCGGGGGGGTTCGATACGCAGTATTTT CATSSRLAGGFDTQYF
NA TRBJ2-2 TRBD2 TRBV7-7 TGTGCCAGCAGCTTACGAGCGGGAGGGGCCGGGGAGCTGTTTTTT CASSLRAGGAGELFF
NA TRBJ2-5 TRBD1 TRBV5-4 TGTGCCAGCAGCCCGACAGGGGGCGCGGCGGAGACCCAGTACTTC CASSPTGGAAETQYF
NA TRBJ2-2 NA TRBV14 TGTGCCAGCAGCCCAGGACTTAACACCGGGGAGCTGTTTTTT CASSPGLNTGELFF
NA TRBJ2-7 NA TRBV9 TGTGCCAGCAGCGTAGGATCGTGGCACGAGCAGTACTTC CASSVGSWHEQYF
NA TRBJ2-5 NA TRBV11-2 TGTGCCAGCAGCACCCCAGGGGCTAAAGAGACCCAGTACTTC CASSTPGAKETQYF
NA TRBJ2-5 TRBD2 TRBV28 TGTGCCAGCAGTCCCCTGGGACTAGCGTTAGCAGAGACCCAGTACTTC CASSPLGLALAETQYF
NA TRBJ2-7 NA TRBV30 TGTGCCTGGAGTGTACGAGGCTCAGGGGCCTACGAGCAGTACTTC CAWSVRGSGAYEQYF
NA TRBJ2-3 NA TRBV18 TGTGCCAGCTCACGCTACAGGGTGGAAGATACGCAGTATTTT CASSRYRVEDTQYF
NA TRBJ2-1 TRBD2 TRBV28 TGTGCCAGCAGTCCGGGGGGGGGTCGCGATGAGCAGTTCTTC CASSPGGGRDEQFF
once TRBJ2-3 TRBD2 TRBV18 TGTGCCAGCTCACTTACCGGGGGGTCAGATACGCAGTATTTT CASSLTGGSDTQYF
NA TRBJ2-7 TRBD1 TRBV18 TGTGCCAGCTCGCCGGGACAGGGGACTGGGCAGTACTTC CASSPGQGTGQYF
NA TRBJ2-2 NA TRBV5-1 TGCGCCAGCAGCTTGGAGCGGTCGAACACCGGGGAGCTGTTTTTT CASSLERSNTGELFF
NA TRBJ2-5 TRBD1 TRBV7-3 TGTGCCAGCAGCTCAGGACAGGGGGCAGAGGAGACCCAGTACTTC CASSSGQGAEETQYF
NA TRBJ2-4 NA TRBV16 TGTGCCAGCAGCCAAGGAGGCCGGGACATTCAGTACTTC CASSQGGRDIQYF
NA TRBJ2-7 TRBD2 TRBV28 TGTGCCAGCTGGCGGCGGGAGACCGGCGAGCAGTACTTC CASWRRETGEQYF
NA TRBJ2-1 NA TRBV6-6 TGTGCCAGCACCCCTGCGGCTTTTTCCTACAATGAGCAGTTCTTC CASTPAAFSYNEQFF
NA TRBJ1-4 TRBD1 TRBV24-1 TGTGCCACCAGTGGGACAGGGGCGATCAGCCTTTTT CATSGTGAISLF
NA TRBJ2-5 NA TRBV5-1 TGCGCCAGCAGCAGTGGGACGGCCAGGGAGGCCCAGTACTTC CASSSGTAREAQYF
NA TRBJ2-2 TRBD2 TRBV3-1/TRBV3-2 TGTGCCAGCAGCCAAGATTTATTACGGCTAGCGGCCACCGGGGAGCTGTTTTTT CASSQDLLRLAATGELFF
NA TRBJ1-5 NA TRBV19 TGTGCCAGTAGTATGGGACACAGGGACAATCAGCCCCAGCATTTT CASSMGHRDNQPQHF